The source of this T cell receptor beta chain is a study of blood T cells in healthy people across ages. Whole-study context: T cells yielded about one barcoded beta molecule per two cells through template switching.

A second about 7 to 11 cycle PCR used barcoded and J-beta primers. The template-switch adaptor was a 5' adaptor with 12 random nucleotides. It tagged each cDNA molecule. No fewer than 2.5 million CDR3-containing paired-end reads came from each sample. TCRdb used MiXCR to reprocess the 5' RACE reads, holding one entry per CDR3 protein. The repertoire holds about 1.6 million distinct CDR3 sequences, with 30% to 35% as singletons. On this clonotype: An end of the junction differs from the germline gene, which may be a read error.

The sequenced sample consisted of blood. The clonotype was recovered from a woman aged 25-40 years in good health.

The CDR3 spells CARSVRLAGVEQFF. Written as DNA, the CDR3 is TGTGCCCGGAGTGTAAGGCTAGCGGGAGTAGAGCAGTTCTTC. V and J are TRBV30 and TRBJ2-1; TRBD2 agrees at 10 bases. The CDR3 extends over 14 amino acids. The V gene's germline CDR1 is GTSNPN and CDR2 SVGIG (reference sequence).